This T cell receptor (beta chain) was identified in a study of cytomegalovirus exposure and HLA in healthy donors. This CDR3 is 14 amino acids long. The V gene end was trimmed by 6 bases and the J gene end by 4 bases; junction bases not matched to a gene: 4. Germline CDR1 SNHLY, CDR2 FYNNEI. Using immunoSEQ multiplex PCR, the repertoire was profiled, and TCRdb retains in-frame clones only, with some absent. The sample holds about 150,000 clones, about 87% seen once. The sequencing sample was made of PBMCs. The gene calls are TRBV2 and TRBJ1-1; 11 bases line up with TRBD1. The receptor's source is a woman aged 30 to 39 in good health and CMV-seropositive. DNA of the CDR3: TGTGCCAGCAGGACGGGACAGGGGGTCACTGAAGCTTTCTTT. Amino acid sequence: CASRTGQGVTEAFF.